This note documents a single T cell receptor (beta chain) sequence. Its antigen is currently unknown. One end of the junction does not line up with germline, which may come from a read error. This specimen belongs to a study of neurological immune-mediated disorders. Overall study findings and caveats: No expanded-clone CDR3 amino acid sequence recurred across subjects, suggesting private TCR-beta repertoires.

MiXCR, applied by TCRdb to the 5' RACE reads, yields one record per CDR3 protein. The sample holds 52,000 or so distinct CDR3 sequences, 3% to 4% seen once. The CDR3 sequence is 15 residues long. Germline V gene sequence: CDR1 SEHNR, CDR2 FQNEAQ (reference sequence). Sequencing was done on a sample of CD4+ T cells from blood. The TCR originated in a woman aged 35 to 49 with multiple sclerosis. The gene calls are TRBV7-9 and TRBJ1-1, with 10 bases identical to TRBD1. CDR3 bases: TGTGCCAGCAGCCCCCGGGACAGGGGAAGGGCTGAAACTCTCTTT. It is translated as CASSPRDRGRAETLF.